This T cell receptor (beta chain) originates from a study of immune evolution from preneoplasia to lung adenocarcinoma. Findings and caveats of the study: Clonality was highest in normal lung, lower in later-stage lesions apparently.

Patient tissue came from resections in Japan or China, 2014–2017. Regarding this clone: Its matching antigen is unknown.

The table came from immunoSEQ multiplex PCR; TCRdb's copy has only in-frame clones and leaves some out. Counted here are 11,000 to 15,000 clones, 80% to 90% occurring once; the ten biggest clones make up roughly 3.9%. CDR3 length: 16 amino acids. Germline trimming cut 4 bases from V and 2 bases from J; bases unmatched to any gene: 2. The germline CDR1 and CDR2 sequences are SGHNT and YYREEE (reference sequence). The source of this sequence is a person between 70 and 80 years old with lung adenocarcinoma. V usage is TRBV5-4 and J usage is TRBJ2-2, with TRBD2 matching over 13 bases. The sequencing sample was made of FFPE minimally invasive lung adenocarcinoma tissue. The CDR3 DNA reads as TGTGCCAGCAGCCAGGGACTAGCGGGAAACACCGGGGAGCTGTTTTTT. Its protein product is CASSQGLAGNTGELFF.